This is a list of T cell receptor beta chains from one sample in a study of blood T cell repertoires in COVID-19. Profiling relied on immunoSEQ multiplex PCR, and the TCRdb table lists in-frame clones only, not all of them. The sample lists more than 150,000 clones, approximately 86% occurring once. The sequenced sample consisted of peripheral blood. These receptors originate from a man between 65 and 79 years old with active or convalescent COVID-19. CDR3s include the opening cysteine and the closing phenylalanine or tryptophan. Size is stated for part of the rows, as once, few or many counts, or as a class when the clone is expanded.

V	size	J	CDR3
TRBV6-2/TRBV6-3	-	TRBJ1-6	CASSRGQGTYNSPLHF
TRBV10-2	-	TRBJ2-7	CASGTSVGEQYF
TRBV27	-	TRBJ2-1	CAISRGNEQFF
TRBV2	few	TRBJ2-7	CASSMAGYEQYF
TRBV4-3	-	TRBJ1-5	CASSQNRGGNQPQHF
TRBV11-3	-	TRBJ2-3	CASSLTRTDTQYF
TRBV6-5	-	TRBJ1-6	CASTEAANSPLHF
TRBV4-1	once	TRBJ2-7	CASSQEQGVGKYF
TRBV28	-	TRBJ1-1	CASSQTGDTEAFF
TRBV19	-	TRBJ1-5	CASSIGRGRRWRNQPQHF
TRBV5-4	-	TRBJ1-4	CASSRETGTNEKLFF
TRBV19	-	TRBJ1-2	CASSTGDIQIYGYTF
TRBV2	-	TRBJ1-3	CASSLNGLTSGNTIYF
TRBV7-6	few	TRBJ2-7	CASSLTSGGRYEQYF
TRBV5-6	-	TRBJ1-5	CASSFRGNQPQHF
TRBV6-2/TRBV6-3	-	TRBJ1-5	CASSLYRGQGNQPQHF
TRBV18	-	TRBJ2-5	CASSLYQETQYF
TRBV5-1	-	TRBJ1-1	CASSGAGTANTEAFF
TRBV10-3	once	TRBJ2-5	CAISTTSGSVGETQYF
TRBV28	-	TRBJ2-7	CASSLQALAIEQYF
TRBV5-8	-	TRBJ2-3	CASSFLGGGSTDTQYF
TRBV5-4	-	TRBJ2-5	CASSLVLGEETQYF
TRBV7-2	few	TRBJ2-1	CASSPLTSSMDNEQFF
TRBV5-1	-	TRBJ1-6	CASSLAGGNSPLHF
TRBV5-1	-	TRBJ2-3	CASSLLGLAGAVDTQYF
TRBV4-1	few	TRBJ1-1	CASSQETGRTEAFF
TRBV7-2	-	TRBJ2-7	CASSSGSPPYEQYF
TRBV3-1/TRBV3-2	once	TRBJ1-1	CASSHIQGVPGQGLGGEAFF
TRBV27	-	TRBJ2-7	CASSSRTGIGEQYF
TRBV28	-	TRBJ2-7	CASRSPTGASYEQYF
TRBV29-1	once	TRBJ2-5	CSVEATFGTQYF
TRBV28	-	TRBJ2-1	CASTHLGRGYNEQFF
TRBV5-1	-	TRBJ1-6	CASSFGQGVNSPLHF
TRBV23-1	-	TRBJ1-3	CASSRQGAAGNTIYF
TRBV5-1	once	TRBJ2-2	CASSYGALTSGRTGELFF
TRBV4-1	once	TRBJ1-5	CASSRAPGEPQHF
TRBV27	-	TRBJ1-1	CASADPNTEAFF
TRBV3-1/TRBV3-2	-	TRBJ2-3	CASSQAAGGDTQYF
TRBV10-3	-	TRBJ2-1	CAISDPSGSNEQFF
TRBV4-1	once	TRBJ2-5	CASSQDGRERETQYF
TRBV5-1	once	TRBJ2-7	CASSLAGRSEQYF
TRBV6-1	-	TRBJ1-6	CASSEGSRSPLHF
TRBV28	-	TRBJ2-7	CASRPFVAGAPYEQYF
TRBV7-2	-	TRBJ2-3	CASSLGTGADTQYF
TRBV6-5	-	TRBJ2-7	CASSPPGHLSEQYF
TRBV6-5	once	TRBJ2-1	CASSRRASYNEQFF